These 31 T cell receptor beta chains were sequenced from one sample in a study of technical replicates of blood from a few donors. The method was immunoSEQ multiplex PCR; TCRdb's version includes in-frame clones alone and lacks a portion of them. The sample includes over 85,000 clones, 90% to 97% of them seen just once. Sequenced material: T cells isolated from PBMCs. All receptors come from a human donor in good health.

This clone appeared a single time. This chain connects TRBV6-5 to TRBJ2-5; TRBD2 matches 7 bases. From germline, CDR1 is MNHEY and CDR2 SVGAGI. V lost 2 bases, J lost 5 bases, and 8 bases stayed unmatched. The CDR3 extends over 15 amino acids. The CDR3 bases are TGTGCCAGCAGTTACGTCGAGGGAGGGGAGGAGACCCAGTACTTC. Translated: CASSYVEGGEETQYF.

The chain employs TRBV6-6 and TRBJ2-7, with 11 bases that match TRBD1. V shed 4 bases and J 4 bases; nucleotides not matched to a gene: 3. CDR1 is MNHNY and CDR2 is SVGAGI in the germline V gene (reference sequence). The CDR3 is 14 amino acids. The CDR3 is CASSSGTGGYEQYF. In DNA, the CDR3 is TGTGCCAGCAGTTCCGGGACAGGGGGTTACGAGCAGTACTTC.

The chain links TRBV11-3 to TRBJ1-5; the D gene is possibly TRBD1 (6 bases). V lost 3 bases, J lost 7 bases, and 13 bases lay in between. Germline-derived CDR1 and CDR2 are SGHNT and YENEEA. This CDR3 has 14 amino acids. CDR3 sequence reads: CASSLRGGSQPQHF. CDR3 sequence (DNA): TGTGCCAGCAGCTTGAGAGGGGGTAGCCAGCCCCAGCATTTT.

The J gene is TRBJ2-7, the V gene TRBV7-6; D is undetermined. V lost 5 bases and J 3 bases, leaving 11 bases between the germline ends. The CDR3 consists of 13 residues. CDR1 is SGHVS, CDR2 FNYEAQ, per germline. CDR3 bases: TGTGCCAGCAGCGCGAACGGTATCTACGAGCAGTACTTC. The encoded protein is CASSANGIYEQYF.

The J gene is TRBJ2-1, the V gene TRBV7-3, with 12 nucleotides matching TRBD2. This CDR3 is built from 16 residues. The germline gives CDR1 SGHTA, CDR2 FQGTGA. V lost 4 bases and J lost 6; bases outside the gene matches: 7. The CDR3 DNA reads TGTGCCAGCAGCTCCCTGACTAGCGGGAGACTCAATGAGCAGTTCTTC. Translating gives CASSSLTSGRLNEQFF. The complete variable domain, with remaining parts taken from reference TRBV7-3 and TRBJ2-1, reads GAGVSQTPSNKVTEKGKYVELRCDPISGHTALYWYRQSLGQGPEFLIYFQGTGAADDSGLPNDRFFAVRPEGSVSTLKIQRTERGDSAVYLCASSSLTSGRLNEQFFGPGTRLTVL.

The chain combines TRBV7-2 with TRBJ1-1; D ambiguous. Germline lookup yields CDR1 SGHTA and CDR2 FQGNSA. This CDR3 is built from 11 residues. Trimming shortened V by 0 bases and J by 8 bases, and 4 bases separated the two germline ends. The CDR3 region has the DNA TGTGCCAGCAGCTTAGCCAGGGAAGCTTTCTTT. It encodes CASSLAREAFF.

This clone was observed once. The rearrangement links TRBV28 to TRBJ2-3, with 7 bases matching TRBD2. Germline trimming cut 7 bases from V and 2 bases from J; bases unmatched to any gene: 3. This CDR3 region has 13 residues. Germline V CDR1 and CDR2: MDHEN, SYDVKM. The CDR3 spells CASTRDYTDTQYF. The CDR3 DNA follows: TGTGCCAGCACCAGGGACTACACAGATACGCAGTATTTT.

The chain's CDR3 is CASSPPAGGPLNEQFF. CDR3 nucleotides: TGTGCCAGCAGTCCCCCAGCGGGAGGGCCTCTTAATGAGCAGTTCTTC. This chain joins TRBV2 and TRBJ2-1; 10 nucleotides agree with TRBD2. Germline V gene lookup returns CDR1 SNHLY and CDR2 FYNNEI. V dropped 5 bases and J dropped 7; count of bases not matched to a gene: 11. The CDR3 spans 16 residues.

V and J are TRBV25-1 and TRBJ2-2, with 7 bases that match TRBD1. This CDR3 is built from 15 residues. V lost 5 bases to trimming and J lost 3 bases; unmatched junction nucleotides: 6. CDR1 is MGHDK, CDR2 SYGVNS, per germline. The CDR3 region is CASSPRTGYTGELFF. DNA for the CDR3: TGTGCCAGCAGTCCCCGGACAGGCTACACCGGGGAGCTGTTTTTT.

The chain couples TRBV10-3 to TRBJ1-5; D is perhaps TRBD1 (5 bases). Germline V CDR1 and CDR2: ENHRY, SYGVKD. This CDR3 has 13 amino acids. Trimming took off 5 bases at V and 4 bases at J, with 9 bases between the two ends. The CDR3 region is CAISRGPNQPQHF. The CDR3, as DNA: TGTGCCATCAGTAGGGGTCCTAATCAGCCCCAGCATTTT.

V is TRBV5-1 and J is TRBJ2-7, with D possibly TRBD2 on 6 matching bases. The CDR3 totals 14 residues. V lost 1 base to trimming and J lost 2 bases, with 10 bases between them. Germline CDR1 is SGHRS and CDR2 is YFSETQ. This CDR3 is CASSLQTRTYEQYF. CDR3 bases: TGCGCCAGCAGCTTGCAGACTAGAACCTACGAGCAGTACTTC. Based on the CDR3 plus reference TRBV5-1 and TRBJ2-7, the full variable domain is KAGVTQTPRYLIKTRGQQVTLSCSPISGHRSVSWYQQTPGQGLQFLFEYFSETQRNKGNFPGRFSGRQFSNSRSEMNVSTLELGDSALYLCASSLQTRTYEQYFGPGTRLTVT.

The chain is built from TRBV19 and TRBJ1-3, with D hard to call. V lost 3 bases and J 9 bases, leaving 12 bases between the germline ends. The germline CDR1 and CDR2 sequences are LNHDA and SQIVND (reference sequence). The CDR3 is 13 residues long. For the CDR3, the DNA is TGTGCCAGTAGTATCCCTATTGAGGCCACCATATATTTT. Protein sequence: CASSIPIEATIYF.

The chain couples TRBV6-5 to TRBJ2-7; D ambiguous. Germline CDR1 is MNHEY and CDR2 is SVGAGI. This CDR3 comprises 14 residues. The ends were cut back, 0 bases at V and 1 base at J, with 7 bases in the middle. The CDR3: CASSYSPVSYEQYF. In nucleotides, the CDR3 is TGTGCCAGCAGTTACTCTCCAGTTTCCTACGAGCAGTACTTC.

The chain couples TRBV2 to TRBJ2-1; maybe TRBD2 (6 bases). CDR1 is SNHLY, CDR2 FYNNEI, per germline. The CDR3 contains 14 residues. V was pared by 1 base and J by 7 bases, with 11 bases between. The CDR3 here is CASSEGREINEQFF. The DNA for the CDR3 is TGTGCCAGCAGTGAAGGGAGGGAGATTAATGAGCAGTTCTTC.

The CDR3 nucleotides read TGTGCCAGCAGTTTAGTCCCCGGACTGCTTCTCTACGAGCAGTACTTC. Translation gives CASSLVPGLLLYEQYF. The J gene is TRBJ2-7, the V gene TRBV28, with D tentatively TRBD2 (5 bases). This CDR3 comprises 16 residues. V dropped 2 bases and J dropped 3 bases, with 17 bases sitting between them. The germline gives CDR1 MDHEN, CDR2 SYDVKM.

The rearrangement links TRBV5-1 to TRBJ1-1; D might be TRBD1 (5 bases). Germline CDR1 and CDR2: SGHRS and YFSETQ. V was shortened by 2 bases and J by 5 bases, with 7 bases between the two germline ends. The CDR3 is 12 amino acids. This CDR3 reads CASSFRGTEAFF. The CDR3 bases are TGCGCCAGCAGCTTTAGGGGAACTGAAGCTTTCTTT.

The chain links TRBV30 to TRBJ1-5, with TRBD1 identical over 7 bases. Per germline, CDR1 GTSNPN and CDR2 SVGIG (reference sequence). The V gene end was trimmed by 1 base and the J gene end by 6 bases; junction bases not matched to a gene: 15. The CDR3 has 17 residues. Written as DNA, the CDR3 is TGTGCCTGGAGTGAGGCGGTTAGCCCAGGGGGTTCTCAGCCCCAGCATTTT. It encodes CAWSEAVSPGGSQPQHF.

This chain uses TRBV19 with TRBJ2-1; perhaps TRBD2 as D (6 bases). This CDR3 is built from 18 residues. Germline V gene sequence: CDR1 LNHDA, CDR2 SQIVND (reference sequence). V gave up 6 bases and J gave up 4 bases, with 25 bases separating them. The CDR3 DNA reads TGTGCCAGTAGCTTAGCGGAGCTAGGCCCCGGCGAGTACAATGAGCAGTTCTTC. Translation gives CASSLAELGPGEYNEQFF. Full variable domain (outside the CDR3, taken from reference TRBV19 and TRBJ2-1): DGGITQSPKYLFRKEGQNVTLSCEQNLNHDAMYWYRQDPGQGLRLIYYSQIVNDFQKGDIAEGYSVSREKKESFPLTVTSAQKNPTAFYLCASSLAELGPGEYNEQFFGPGTRLTVL.

The gene calls are TRBV5-8 and TRBJ2-3; D remains unclear. The V gene's germline CDR1 is SGHTS and CDR2 YDEGEE. Between the trimmed V and J ends, which lost 3 bases and 2 bases, there was a span of 10 bases. The CDR3 contains 14 residues. The CDR3 spells CASSWAHSTDTQYF. CDR3 nucleotide sequence: TGTGCCAGCAGCTGGGCCCACTCCACAGATACGCAGTATTTT. Supplemented by reference TRBV5-8 and TRBJ2-3, the full variable domain reads EAGVTQSPTHLIKTRGQQATLRCSPISGHTSVYWYQQALGLGLQFLLWYDEGEERNRGNFPPRFSGRQFPNYSSELNVNALELEDSALYLCASSWAHSTDTQYFGPGTRLTVL.

This rearrangement joins TRBV13 to TRBJ2-1; 7 bases align to TRBD2. CDR3 size: 16 residues. From germline, CDR1 is PRHDT and CDR2 FYEKMQ (reference sequence). Trimming at V came to 5 bases and at J to 2 bases, leaving 9 bases not matched to a gene. The CDR3 is CASSQGGGGTYNEQFF. CDR3 in DNA: TGTGCCAGCAGCCAGGGTGGGGGGGGAACCTACAATGAGCAGTTCTTC. Looking up the rest from reference TRBV13 and TRBJ2-1 gives the full variable domain: AAGVIQSPRHLIKEKRETATLKCYPIPRHDTVYWYQQGPGQDPQFLISFYEKMQSDKGSIPDRFSAQQFSDYHSELNMSSLELGDSALYFCASSQGGGGTYNEQFFGPGTRLTVL.

The CDR3 reads CASSQETGATYEQYF. The DNA for the CDR3 is TGTGCCAGCAGCCAAGAAACAGGGGCCACCTACGAGCAGTACTTC. The chain employs TRBV4-2 and TRBJ2-7; the match to TRBD1 covers 7 bases. In germline, CDR1 is LGHNA, CDR2 YNFKEQ. This CDR3 is built from 15 residues. With V trimmed by 0 bases and J by 2 bases, 4 bases remained unmatched.

This clone has a single count. The CDR3 DNA follows: TGTGCCAGTACTAAACCGGGACTAGCCTACGAGCAGTACTTC. Translation gives CASTKPGLAYEQYF. V is TRBV11-2 and J is TRBJ2-7; TRBD2 agrees at 8 bases. CDR3 length: 14 amino acids. From germline, CDR1 is SGHAT and CDR2 FQNNGV. The V segment lost 9 bases and the J segment 2 bases; nucleotides outside the gene matches: 9.

The CDR3: CASSQPGGAETQYF. The CDR3 region has the DNA TGCGCCAGCAGCCAACCGGGGGGCGCGGAGACCCAGTACTTC. J is TRBJ2-5 and V is TRBV4-1; tentative D call: TRBD2 (7 bases). V was clipped by 2 bases and J by 5 bases, with 12 bases between them. Germline assignment: CDR1 MGHRA and CDR2 YSYEKL. The CDR3 extends over 14 amino acids.

The chain links TRBV5-4 to TRBJ2-7, with 10 positions matching TRBD1. The J segment lost 4 bases and the V segment lost 4 bases, leaving 8 bases of the junction unmatched. This CDR3 comprises 15 residues. CDR1 and CDR2 from the germline V gene are SGHNT and YYREEE (reference sequence). The CDR3 nucleotides read TGTGCCAGCAGCGGTCCGGGACAGGGGATGTACGAGCAGTACTTC. Translating it yields CASSGPGQGMYEQYF.

Here the CDR3 DNA reads TGCGCCAGCAGCTCGGACAGGGGGATTACCGCTGAAGCTTTCTTT. Translation gives CASSSDRGITAEAFF. This sequence joins TRBV5-1 and TRBJ1-1; TRBD1 agrees at 10 bases. The CDR3 is made up of 15 amino acids. Per the germline V gene, CDR1 is SGHRS and CDR2 is YFSETQ. V shed 3 bases and J 6 bases; nucleotides not matched to a gene: 8.

This clone has only one observation. CDR3 nucleotide sequence: TGTGCCTGGAGTGTACGGCGTGCTAGCTTTGGATTAGAGACCCAGTACTTC. Translated: CAWSVRRASFGLETQYF. This chain connects TRBV30 to TRBJ2-5, with D tentatively TRBD2 (5 bases). This CDR3 contains 17 residues. Trimming pared 0 bases from V and 4 bases from J, leaving 21 bases between. CDR1 GTSNPN and CDR2 SVGIG come from the germline V gene (reference sequence).

This clone was found once. The chain carries TRBV5-1 and TRBJ1-4; perhaps TRBD1 as D (6 bases). The CDR3 length is 17 residues. V was pared by 4 bases and J by 7 bases, with 23 bases between. Germline CDR1 is SGHRS and CDR2 is YFSETQ. The CDR3 nucleotides are TGCGCCAGCAGCACGAACCCCAGGGGCCAAGGGATTGAAAAACTGTTTTTT. This encodes CASSTNPRGQGIEKLFF.

The chain recombines TRBV4-1 with TRBJ1-1, with 10 bases matching TRBD1. The CDR3 covers 17 residues. J lost 0 bases, V lost 4 bases, and 8 bases had no gene match. Germline CDR1 MGHRA, CDR2 YSYEKL. This CDR3 reads CASSLRDRGTLNTEAFF. In DNA form, the CDR3 reads TGCGCCAGCAGCCTCCGGGACAGGGGCACCTTGAACACTGAAGCTTTCTTT.

This rearrangement joins TRBV9 to TRBJ2-7, with 9 bases matching TRBD2. This CDR3 contains 15 residues. The germline V gene encodes CDR1 SGDLS and CDR2 YYNGEE. V shed 3 bases and J 4 bases; nucleotides not matched to a gene: 8. DNA of the CDR3: TGTGCCAGCAGCGCGATAGCGGGAGAAGGTTACGAGCAGTACTTC. It yields the protein CASSAIAGEGYEQYF.

This rearrangement joins TRBV7-9 to TRBJ1-3, with D maybe TRBD1 (6 bases). V was clipped by 5 bases and J by 2 bases, with 13 bases between them. Germline values: CDR1 SEHNR, CDR2 FQNEAQ (reference sequence). This CDR3 spans 15 amino acids. The CDR3 DNA reads as TGTGCCAGCAGCACCCGGACAGAAGCTGGAAACACCATATATTTT. It yields the protein CASSTRTEAGNTIYF.

This chain joins TRBV10-3 and TRBJ2-5; D not certain. The CDR3 sequence is 14 residues long. CDR1 ENHRY and CDR2 SYGVKD come from the germline V gene. With 6 bases removed from V and 1 base from J, the gap between germline ends came to 12 bases. CDR3 loop: CAISADTTQETQYF. The CDR3 DNA follows: TGTGCCATCAGCGCTGATACTACCCAAGAGACCCAGTACTTC.